A selection of T cell receptor beta chains follows, all from one sample in a study of coeliac disease. The protocol was immunoSEQ multiplex PCR, while the TCRdb copy is restricted to in-frame clones and leaves out a portion. The data hold around 9,000 clones, with approximately 67% observed a single time. Sequences were obtained from lamina propria lymphocytes from the gut. The receptors originated from a woman aged 60-75 years with celiac disease. Each CDR3 is given with its conserved first and last residue. D genes are given only for firm matches.

V | D | length | CDR3
TRBV28 | . | 14 | CASSLPQGVDGYTF
TRBV28 | TRBD1 | 15 | CASSLGSTGATEAFF
TRBV5-1 | . | 12 | CASRDRGYEQYF
TRBV10-3 | TRBD2 | 16 | CAIKGTSGTKGNEQFF
TRBV11-2 | . | 15 | CASSLEPAGTSEQYF
TRBV28 | . | 16 | CASSVTSNRLSQPQHF
TRBV6-1 | TRBD1 | 15 | CASSARDRGHQPQHF
TRBV10-1 | . | 13 | CASSAGLNYGYTF
TRBV30 | TRBD1 | 14 | CAWRDRQGGNIQYF
TRBV5-1 | . | 14 | CASSRGTTNEKLFF
TRBV10-3 | TRBD1 | 14 | CAISQGQGTDTQYF
TRBV5-5 | TRBD1 | 14 | CASSFGTGYSSLHF
TRBV2 | . | 11 | CAGGAEETQYF
TRBV28 | TRBD2 | 16 | CASSLLAGVPTGELFF
TRBV19 | TRBD2 | 17 | CASSTSIAGGLSNEQFF
TRBV28 | . | 15 | CASSLLQGRSGELFF
TRBV7-2 | TRBD1 | 15 | CASSNDRDSVQPQHF
TRBV5-1 | . | 15 | CASSVSGVTGNEQFF
TRBV6-1 | . | 13 | CASSAIGDTEAFF